These 30 T cell receptor beta chains originate from one sample sequenced in a study of tumor-infiltrating lymphocytes in oesophageal squamous cell carcinoma. TCRdb ran MiXCR on the PCR reads and lists one entry per CDR3 protein. Of approximately 15,000 distinct CDR3 sequences detected, 45% to 50% appear once; the ten largest clones hold 16%. The sample taken for sequencing was esophageal tumor tissue. The receptors here all came from a male donor with esophageal squamous cell carcinoma.

The chain has TRBV7-8 and TRBJ1-4; unclear D gene. Trimming removed 4 bases from V and 0 bases from J, with 6 bases in between. This CDR3 is built from 14 residues. Germline V gene lookup returns CDR1 SGHVS and CDR2 FQNEAQ. CDR3 protein: CASSSVSTNEKLFF. The CDR3, as DNA: TGTGCCAGCAGCTCGGTCTCAACTAATGAAAAACTGTTTTTT.

There are a few counts of this clonotype. This rearrangement joins TRBV7-2 to TRBJ2-3, with D perhaps TRBD2 (6 bases). The CDR3 runs 14 residues. CDR1 and CDR2 (germline): SGHTA, FQGNSA. Trimming removed 6 bases from V and 2 bases from J, with 12 bases in between. The CDR3 DNA is TGTGCCAGCAGGGAGAGGGAGGACACAGATACGCAGTATTTT. Its protein product is CASREREDTDTQYF. The entire variable domain, with the rest obtained from reference TRBV7-2 and TRBJ2-3, is as follows: GAGVSQSPSNKVTEKGKDVELRCDPISGHTALYWYRQSLGQGLEFLIYFQGNSAPDKSGLPSDRFSAERTGGSVSTLTIQRTQQEDSAVYLCASREREDTDTQYFGPGTRLTVL.

Turning to this clonotype: The limits of the CDR3 on the DNA are not certain, so only TCRdb's listed CDR3 is given. The gene calls are TRBV7-5 and TRBJ1-4. TRBV7-5 is given as a pseudogene. The CDR3 is 20 amino acids long, termini counted. This chain's CDR3 is CISVPAAPGLAEVNTGELFF.

By share, this clonotype counts as medium-sized (0.01 to 0.1%). This chain connects TRBV7-9 to TRBJ2-1, with 7 bases matching TRBD1. Germline values: CDR1 SEHNR, CDR2 FQNEAQ (reference sequence). J lost 1 base, V lost 5 bases, and 11 bases had no gene match. The CDR3 is 17 amino acids. CDR3 nucleotides: TGTGCCAGCAGCCCCAGGTCGGGACAGACGTCCTACAATGAGCAGTTCTTC. Its translation: CASSPRSGQTSYNEQFF.

This clonotype was seen more than once but under ten times. V and J are TRBV19 and TRBJ2-2; D call uncertain. The CDR3 runs to 16 residues. V was clipped by 5 bases and J by 4 bases, with 17 bases between them. Germline CDR1 and CDR2: LNHDA and SQIVND (reference sequence). The CDR3, as DNA: TGTGCCAGTAGTGGGGTGGTCGGAAGGAGCACCGGGGAGCTGTTTTTT. Residues: CASSGVVGRSTGELFF. The full variable domain, completed using reference TRBV19 and TRBJ2-2, is DGGITQSPKYLFRKEGQNVTLSCEQNLNHDAMYWYRQDPGQGLRLIYYSQIVNDFQKGDIAEGYSVSREKKESFPLTVTSAQKNPTAFYLCASSGVVGRSTGELFFGEGSRLTVL.

The V and J genes are TRBV5-1 and TRBJ2-5; possibly TRBD1 for D (6 bases). This CDR3 spans 14 amino acids. Germline V lookup: CDR1 SGHRS, CDR2 YFSETQ. Trimming cost V 0 bases and J 3 bases, with 9 bases left between them. Here the CDR3 DNA reads TGCGCCAGCAGCTTGGGGGGACACAAAGAGACCCAGTACTTC. Its translation: CASSLGGHKETQYF. Variable domain in full (rest from reference TRBV5-1 and TRBJ2-5): KAGVTQTPRYLIKTRGQQVTLSCSPISGHRSVSWYQQTPGQGLQFLFEYFSETQRNKGNFPGRFSGRQFSNSRSEMNVSTLELGDSALYLCASSLGGHKETQYFGPGTRLLVL.

This clonotype has a count of ten or more. This could be a read error, since a much larger clone is one nucleotide away. The V and J genes are TRBV7-9 and TRBJ2-7; 7 positions match TRBD1. Germline values: CDR1 SEHNR, CDR2 FQNEAQ (reference sequence). V lost 5 bases and J lost 7; bases outside the gene matches: 20. The CDR3 is 17 amino acids. The CDR3 coding sequence is TGTGCCAGCAGCCCCAGGTCGGGACAGACGTCCTACAATGAGCAGTACTTC. Its translation is CASSPRSGQTSYNEQYF.

This clonotype was counted at least ten times. V and J are TRBV5-4 and TRBJ2-1; 8 bases line up with TRBD1. This CDR3 spans 15 amino acids. From germline, CDR1 is SGHNT and CDR2 YYREEE (reference sequence). V lost 4 bases and J lost 5; bases outside the gene matches: 8. The CDR3 DNA sequence: TGTGCCAGCAGCCCCCGGACAGGGAACCACAATGAGCAGTTCTTC. This encodes CASSPRTGNHNEQFF.

The gene calls are TRBV6-1 and TRBJ2-5, with D tentatively TRBD2 (6 bases). The CDR3 loop spans 13 amino acids. Trimming stripped 6 bases from V and 10 bases from J, with 18 bases between. The germline CDR1 and CDR2 sequences are MNHNS and SASEGT. The CDR3 sequence is CASSSNVGGDQYF. The DNA of the CDR3 is TGTGCCAGCAGCTCGAACGTCGGCGGGGACCAGTACTTC.

This clonotype was observed a few times. This rearrangement joins TRBV28 to TRBJ1-1, with unresolved D. V was trimmed by 2 bases and J by 1 base, leaving 8 bases between them. Per germline, CDR1 MDHEN and CDR2 SYDVKM. The CDR3 runs 14 residues. The CDR3 spells CASSLRGPNTEAFF. The CDR3 region has the DNA TGTGCCAGCAGTTTACGAGGACCGAACACTGAAGCTTTCTTT. Drawing the rest from reference TRBV28 and TRBJ1-1, the complete variable domain is DVKVTQSSRYLVKRTGEKVFLECVQDMDHENMFWYRQDPGLGLRLIYFSYDVKMKEKGDIPEGYSVSREKKERFSLILESASTNQTSMYLCASSLRGPNTEAFFGQGTRLTVV.

The V call is TRBV7-6, the J call TRBJ2-5, with 8 bases lining up with TRBD1. CDR3 length: 14 amino acids. Looked up from germline, CDR1 is SGHVS and CDR2 is FNYEAQ. The junction had 6 bases not matched to a gene; V was cut back by 4 bases and J by 5 bases. The CDR3 region has the DNA TGTGCCAGCAGCTCCGGGACAGGAGAGGAGACCCAGTACTTC. This sequence encodes CASSSGTGEETQYF.

This chain links TRBV6-6 with TRBJ2-1; 8 bases map to TRBD1. The DNA end favors TRBJ2-7, so the J call may be wrong. Germline CDR1 and CDR2: MNHNY and SVGAGI (reference sequence). CDR3 size: 16 residues. DNA for the CDR3: TGTGCCAGCAGTTACTCGAAAGTTGGACAGGGCTACGAGCAGTACTTC. Translation: CASSYSKVGQGYEQYF.

This clonotype was detected ten times or more. The chain links TRBV20-1 to TRBJ2-1; 11 nucleotides match TRBD2. Germline V CDR1 and CDR2: DFQATT, SNEGSKA (reference sequence). Trimming took 3 bases from V and 4 from J; bases not matched to a gene: 8. The CDR3 contains 16 residues. CDR3 in DNA: TGCAGTGCTAGGGGAACTAGCGGGAGTTTATACAATGAGCAGTTCTTC. Residues: CSARGTSGSLYNEQFF.

This clonotype has a handful of counts. V usage is TRBV7-6 and J usage is TRBJ2-3, with no clear D. The CDR3 contains 14 residues. Germline CDR1 and CDR2: SGHVS and FNYEAQ. Trimming pared 1 base from V and 2 bases from J, leaving 7 bases between. CDR3 nucleotides: TGTGCCAGCAGCTTAGATACAAACACAGATACGCAGTATTTT. It encodes CASSLDTNTDTQYF.

The J gene is TRBJ2-2, the V gene TRBV12-3 or TRBV12-4, with 11 bases fitting TRBD2. V lost 0 bases, J lost 5 bases, and 8 bases stayed unmatched. The CDR3 is 18 residues long. CDR3 amino acids: CASSLALVAGGITGELFF. The CDR3 DNA reads as TGTGCCAGCAGTTTAGCGCTAGTAGCGGGAGGGATAACCGGGGAGCTGTTTTTT.

In its sample, this clonotype was seen many times. One end of the junction varies from germline; a read error may be responsible. V is TRBV5-4 and J is TRBJ2-7; TRBD1 agrees at 9 bases. CDR3 length equals 13 residues. Germline V gene data show CDR1 as SGHNT and CDR2 as YYREEE (reference sequence). In nucleotides, the CDR3 is TGCGCCAGCAGCTTGGACAGGGGATTCGAGCAGTACTTC. It translates to CASSLDRGFEQYF.

The chain employs TRBV7-6 and TRBJ2-1; possibly TRBD1 or TRBD2 for D (6 bases each). CDR1 is SGHVS, CDR2 FNYEAQ, per germline. The ends were cut back, 5 bases at V and 8 bases at J, with 10 bases in the middle. The CDR3 runs 12 residues. As DNA, the CDR3 is TGTGCCAGCAGCAGGGGGGTCGATGAGCAGTTCTTC. Translating gives CASSRGVDEQFF.

In this sample, this clonotype turned up many times. The chain couples TRBV27 to TRBJ2-4, with TRBD2 identical over 10 bases. V was pared by 3 bases and J by 13 bases, with 15 bases of the junction left unmatched. The germline gives CDR1 MNHEY, CDR2 SMNVEV (reference sequence). The CDR3 is made up of 16 amino acids. CDR3 protein: CASSFRLGLAVYKQYF. The CDR3 nucleotides read TGTGCCAGCAGTTTTAGGTTAGGACTAGCGGTTTATAAGCAGTACTTC.

The chain recombines TRBV7-2 with TRBJ2-2; TRBD2 matches 8 bases. Germline V lookup: CDR1 SGHTA, CDR2 FQGNSA. There are 16 residues in the CDR3. The V segment lost 2 bases and the J segment 4 bases; nucleotides outside the gene matches: 6. CDR3 loop: CASSLQPGLGTGELFF. The CDR3, as DNA: TGTGCCAGCAGCTTACAACCGGGACTAGGCACCGGGGAGCTGTTTTTT.

With regard to this clonotype: The final CDR3 position lacks the conserved phenylalanine or tryptophan, pointing to a likely read error. The limits of the CDR3 on the DNA are not certain, so only TCRdb's listed CDR3 is given. The CDR3 region is CASSEALKAGGPTMSSSSAP. The chain carries TRBV6-1 and TRBJ2-3; TRBD2, as called in the table, went unchecked against the DNA. From germline, CDR1 is MNHNS and CDR2 SASEGT. The CDR3 is made up of 20 amino acids, end residues included.

J is TRBJ2-5 and V is TRBV10-1; 9 bases are shared with TRBD2. The DNA end favors TRBJ2-1, so the J call may be wrong. The CDR3 is 15 amino acids. Germline lookup yields CDR1 WNHNN and CDR2 SYGVQD (reference sequence). CDR3 residues: CASSENLAGISEQFF. CDR3 DNA sequence: TGCGCCAGCAGTGAAAATCTAGCGGGAATATCTGAGCAGTTCTTC.

This clonotype was seen once. J is TRBJ2-4 and V is TRBV11-2, with D perhaps TRBD1 (6 bases). The J call is in doubt because the DNA end fits TRBJ2-5 better. The germline CDR1 and CDR2 sequences are SGHAT and FQNNGV. The CDR3 length is 15 residues. The CDR3 here is CASSRTGQPQETQYF. The CDR3 DNA is TGTGCCAGCAGCCGCACAGGACAGCCTCAAGAGACCCAGTACTTC.

The V call is TRBV12-3 or TRBV12-4, the J call TRBJ2-7; D remains unclear. V lost 10 bases and J lost 3, with 4 bases in between. This CDR3 is built from 9 residues. CDR3 residues: CAINYEQYF. In DNA form, the CDR3 reads TGTGCCATCAACTACGAGCAGTACTTC.

This clonotype was picked up one time. This chain links TRBV10-3 with TRBJ2-3; TRBD2 aligns across 9 bases. Germline V gene sequence: CDR1 ENHRY, CDR2 SYGVKD. This CDR3 region has 16 residues. The V gene end was trimmed by 0 bases and the J gene end by 5 bases; junction bases not matched to a gene: 6. The CDR3: CAISESARGGGDTQYF. Here the CDR3 DNA reads TGTGCCATCAGTGAGTCGGCGCGGGGGGGGGGAGATACGCAGTATTTT.

The rearrangement uses TRBV7-3 and TRBJ2-1; 10 bases are a match to TRBD2. The CDR3 is 15 residues long. Trimming cost V 0 bases and J 9 bases; bases outside gene matches: 5. Germline CDR1 is SGHTA and CDR2 is FQGTGA. Written as DNA, the CDR3 is TGTGCCAGCAGCTTAACTAGCGGGGGGATCAGTGAGCAGTTCTTC. Encoded protein: CASSLTSGGISEQFF.

The V and J genes are TRBV7-8 and TRBJ1-1; D may be TRBD1 (5 bases). The CDR3 contains 16 residues. Trimming shortened V by 1 base and J by 3 bases, and 15 bases separated the two germline ends. The germline CDR1 and CDR2 sequences are SGHVS and FQNEAQ. In DNA, the CDR3 is TGTGCCAGCAGCTTAGGTTCGAGGGGTAGGGACACTGAAGCTTTCTTT. Translation gives CASSLGSRGRDTEAFF.

V gene TRBV7-2 combines with J gene TRBJ2-5, with D unresolved. The last part of the DNA fits TRBJ2-7 better; the J call may be wrong. CDR1 is SGHTA, CDR2 FQGNSA, per germline. This CDR3 contains 15 residues. The CDR3 DNA sequence: TGTGCCAGCAGCCGACCCCGAATCTTGGGGAACGAGCAGTACTTC. Its protein is CASSRPRILGNEQYF.

This clonotype is medium-sized by share. V is TRBV7-2 and J is TRBJ2-7, with D possibly TRBD2 on 6 matching bases. CDR1 SGHTA and CDR2 FQGNSA come from the germline V gene. The CDR3 consists of 12 residues. V lost 7 bases and J 6 bases, leaving 13 bases between the germline ends. CDR3 amino acids: CASNVLAGEQYF. Here the CDR3 DNA reads TGTGCCAGCAACGTACTAGCTGGCGAGCAGTACTTC.

This clonotype was recorded a few times. The chain has TRBV28 and TRBJ2-1; 11 positions agree with TRBD2. V lost 3 bases, J lost 0 bases, and 7 bases stayed unmatched. Per the germline V gene, CDR1 is MDHEN and CDR2 is SYDVKM. The CDR3 runs to 18 residues. CDR3 DNA: TGTGCCAGCAGTTTCCCCGGGACTAGCGGATACTCCTACAATGAGCAGTTCTTC. Translated, it gives CASSFPGTSGYSYNEQFF.

A remark on this clonotype: Since no conserved phenylalanine or tryptophan closes the CDR3, a read error is the likely cause. The DNA is omitted, as the CDR3 cannot be located on it reliably, and the CDR3 follows TCRdb's listing. V usage is TRBV12-3 or TRBV12-4 and J usage is TRBJ2-7; the table names TRBD1, a call not compared with the DNA. Including both end residues, the CDR3 is 16 amino acids long. CDR3 region: CASSWGDSSYGYTFGS.